The 13 T cell receptor beta chains presented below share a single source sample, sequenced in a study of T-cell reconstitution after alpha-beta-depleted transplantation in children. Unique molecular identifiers were used in preparing the TCRbeta library. TCRdb processed the PCR reads anew with MiXCR; each CDR3 protein has one entry. The table records over 200,000 distinct CDR3 sequences, about 9.5% of them present only once. The source was PBMCs from the stem cell graft donor, collected from the stem cell graft. All receptors derive from a human donor who donated a stem cell graft to a child with acute lymphoblastic leukemia.

This clonotype was detected a few times. J is TRBJ1-1 and V is TRBV6-1; no reliable D call. The germline V gene encodes CDR1 MNHNS and CDR2 SASEGT. The V end was cut by 0 bases, the J end by 0 bases, with 5 bases between. CDR3 length equals 14 residues. CDR3 nucleotides: TGTGCCAGCAGTGAAGCCGGGGTGAACACTGAAGCTTTCTTT. Its protein is CASSEAGVNTEAFF.

This clonotype was detected only a few times. The CDR3 bases are TGTGCCAGCAGTAAACAGGGCTCCTACGAGCAGTACTTC. Translating it yields CASSKQGSYEQYF. V is TRBV6-1 and J is TRBJ2-7, with D possibly being TRBD1 (6 bases). Trimming removed 5 bases at V and 0 bases at J, with 8 bases between. Germline lookup yields CDR1 MNHNS and CDR2 SASEGT. The CDR3 contains 13 residues.

This clonotype was counted many times. This rearrangement joins TRBV12-3 or TRBV12-4 to TRBJ2-7, with 8 bases lining up with TRBD1. The CDR3 runs 16 residues. J was trimmed by 0 bases and V by 5 bases; bases with no gene match: 9. The CDR3 DNA is TGTGCCAGCAGTCCGGGACAGGTGACCCACTCCTACGAGCAGTACTTC. Encoded protein: CASSPGQVTHSYEQYF.

This clonotype was counted ten times or more. The rearrangement joins TRBV12-3 or TRBV12-4 to TRBJ1-1; the match to TRBD1 covers 8 bases. V shed 4 bases and J 3 bases; nucleotides not matched to a gene: 7. CDR3 length: 15 residues. The CDR3 sequence: CASSSRTGSHTEAFF. Here the CDR3 DNA reads TGTGCCAGCAGTTCTCGGACAGGGTCGCACACTGAAGCTTTCTTT.

This clonotype was observed a handful of times. DNA of the CDR3: TGCGCCAGCATCGCGGGGGCGGAGGGAACTGAAGCTTTCTTT. It encodes CASIAGAEGTEAFF. The chain uses TRBV5-1 and TRBJ1-1; a weak D match, TRBD1 (6 bases). The V and J ends lost 6 bases and 5 bases respectively, with 17 bases between them. CDR1 is SGHRS, CDR2 YFSETQ, per germline. The CDR3 sequence is 14 residues long.

The table lists this clonotype with a few counts. V gene TRBV6-5 combines with J gene TRBJ2-3; TRBD1 matches 7 bases. V lost 2 bases to trimming and J lost 2 bases; unmatched junction nucleotides: 7. This CDR3 has 16 residues. Germline CDR1 reads MNHEY; CDR2 reads SVGAGI. CDR3 DNA sequence: TGTGCCAGCAGTTACGATAGGGGACAGTTCACAGATACGCAGTATTTT. The encoded protein is CASSYDRGQFTDTQYF.

CDR3 residues: CASSGTSGLNEQFF. In nucleotides, the CDR3 is TGTGCCAGCAGCGGGACTAGCGGACTCAATGAGCAGTTCTTC. The rearrangement uses TRBV7-2 and TRBJ2-1; 11 positions match TRBD2. The CDR3 has 14 amino acids. Germline V gives CDR1 SGHTA, CDR2 FQGNSA. Trimming took 5 bases from V and 6 from J; bases not matched to a gene: 3. Filled out from reference TRBV7-2 and TRBJ2-1, the complete variable domain reads GAGVSQSPSNKVTEKGKDVELRCDPISGHTALYWYRQSLGQGLEFLIYFQGNSAPDKSGLPSDRFSAERTGGSVSTLTIQRTQQEDSAVYLCASSGTSGLNEQFFGPGTRLTVL.

This clonotype came up a few times. The conserved phenylalanine or tryptophan normally closing the CDR3 is absent here, so this likely arose from a read error. No DNA is shown, since the ends of the CDR3 on it are uncertain; the CDR3 is the one TCRdb lists. The chain uses TRBV6-1 and TRBJ1-4. From its first to its last residue, the CDR3 has 10 amino acids. CDR1 and CDR2 (germline): MNHNS, SASEGT. The CDR3 is CASNNTVDQS.

This clonotype was seen many times. The DNA of the CDR3 is TGCAGTGCTAGAGATCCTCTTCGAGAGACCCAGTACTTC. Translated, it gives CSARDPLRETQYF. The rearrangement links TRBV20-1 to TRBJ2-5; D ambiguous. The length of the CDR3 is 13 residues. V gave up 0 bases and J gave up 4 bases, with 9 bases separating them. The germline CDR1 and CDR2 sequences are DFQATT and SNEGSKA (reference sequence).

The rearrangement uses TRBV3-1 and TRBJ2-5, with D possibly being TRBD1 or TRBD2 (5 bases each). The V gene lost 4 bases and the J gene lost 4 bases, with 16 bases spanning the gap. The germline V gene has CDR1 LGHDT and CDR2 YNNKEL (reference sequence). The CDR3 consists of 15 residues. CDR3 in amino acids: CASSPRDGYGETQYF. The CDR3 DNA follows: TGTGCCAGCAGCCCACGGGACGGTTACGGAGAGACCCAGTACTTC.

The CDR3 protein is CASSQGILPGNTIYF. In nucleotides, the CDR3 is TGCGCCAGCAGCCAGGGGATCCTGCCTGGAAACACCATATATTTT. The chain couples TRBV4-1 to TRBJ1-3; unclear D gene. Trimming removed 3 bases from V and 2 bases from J, with 11 bases in between. The CDR3 runs to 15 residues. Germline-derived CDR1 and CDR2 are MGHRA and YSYEKL.

The chain carries TRBV10-3 and TRBJ2-3; the match to TRBD1 covers 10 bases. V was clipped by 6 bases and J by 1 base; unmatched bases: 10. The CDR3 loop spans 17 amino acids. Germline CDR1 ENHRY, CDR2 SYGVKD. CDR3 nucleotides: TGTGCCATCAGCCCCGGGACAGGGGCGCCCGGCACAGATACGCAGTATTTT. Its protein product is CAISPGTGAPGTDTQYF.

CDR3 sequence: CASSPWDKSYEQYF. CDR3 in DNA: TGTGCCAGCAGCCCCTGGGACAAATCCTACGAGCAGTACTTC. The V gene is TRBV3-1, the J gene TRBJ2-7; TRBD1 might be the D (6 bases). The V end was cut by 4 bases, the J end by 1 base, with 11 bases between. This CDR3 region has 14 residues. CDR1 LGHDT and CDR2 YNNKEL come from the germline V gene (reference sequence).